A selection of T cell receptor beta chains follows, all from one sample in a study of T-cell memory formation after mild COVID-19. A single record per CDR3 protein comes from TCRdb applying MiXCR to the 5' RACE reads. The sample comprises 110,000 to 150,000 distinct CDR3 sequences, almost 25% of which are singletons, and less than 25% rests with the top ten. The sample comprised PBMCs or a T cell subset sorted from them (not recorded which). These receptors all stem from an adult woman who had mild COVID-19 (a few samples of this study predate the infection). Cell type and time point are not known. Both conserved end residues are part of each CDR3. Fields, in order: clone size, CDR3 length, D gene, J gene, V gene, CDR3 DNA, CDR3 protein. A D gene is named only where the DNA matches it firmly. Clone sizes are given selectively: once, few, many, or a class where the clone is expanded.

>.|14|TRBD1|TRBJ1-4|TRBV4-1
TGCGCCAGCAGCCTCAGGGACAGTAATGAAAAACTGTTTTTT
CASSLRDSNEKLFF
>few|15|.|TRBJ1-5|TRBV6-5
TGTGCCAGCAGTCCTTGGGGACGGAGCAATCAGCCCCAGCATTTT
CASSPWGRSNQPQHF
>.|16|.|TRBJ2-1|TRBV7-3
TGTGCCAGCAGCTTTTACGGTAGCGGTTCCTACAATGAGCAGTTCTTC
CASSFYGSGSYNEQFF
>few|15|TRBD2|TRBJ2-1|TRBV7-6
TGTGCCAGCAGCTCCAGGACTAGCGGGGGGGCTGAGCAGTTCTTC
CASSSRTSGGAEQFF
>.|14|.|TRBJ1-2|TRBV7-9
TGTGCCAGCAGCTCCAATCTGGGTGACTATGGCTACACCTTC
CASSSNLGDYGYTF
>.|13|.|TRBJ2-2|TRBV24-1
TGTGCCACTAGGGACCTCAACACCGGGGAGCTGTTTTTT
CATRDLNTGELFF
>.|15|.|TRBJ1-6|TRBV5-8
TGTGCCAGCAGCCTCGATGGCAGGCCGCCTTCACCCCTCCACTTT
CASSLDGRPPSPLHF
>few|14|.|TRBJ1-2|TRBV3-1
TGTGCCAGCAGCCAAGTAGGACCGAACTATGGCTACACCTTC
CASSQVGPNYGYTF
>.|16|.|TRBJ1-1|TRBV6-5
TGTGCCAGCAGTTACGCGATATCATCCGGGAGGCCTGAAGCTTTCTTT
CASSYAISSGRPEAFF
>once|14|TRBD1|TRBJ2-1|TRBV6-2/TRBV6-3
TGTGCCAGCATCCCCGGGGGACAGGGGAATGAGCAGTTCTTC
CASIPGGQGNEQFF
>.|13|.|TRBJ1-5|TRBV4-1
TGCGCCAGCAGCCGGGAGAGAGATCAGCCCCAGCATTTT
CASSRERDQPQHF
>.|14|.|TRBJ1-2|TRBV27
TGTGCCAGCACCCCTTTAGGGGGTAGCTATGGCTACACCTTC
CASTPLGGSYGYTF
>.|10|.|TRBJ2-5|TRBV20-1
TGCAGTGCGAACCAAGAGACCCAGTACTTC
CSANQETQYF
>.|16|.|TRBJ2-2|TRBV7-2
TGTGCCAGCAGCCAAAGGGACCCAATAAACACCGGGGAGCTGTTTTTT
CASSQRDPINTGELFF
>few|13|.|TRBJ2-1|TRBV5-1
TGCGCCAGCAGCTTGGACCCGCATACTGAGCAGTTCTTC
CASSLDPHTEQFF
>few|13|.|TRBJ1-1|TRBV9
TGTGCCAGCAGCGTAGCCGGGGCCAGTGAAGCTTTCTTT
CASSVAGASEAFF
>few|13|.|TRBJ2-5|TRBV7-8
TGTGCCAGCAGCTTTGGCAATCAAGAGACCCAGTACTTC
CASSFGNQETQYF
>few|15|TRBD1|TRBJ2-1|TRBV2
TGTGCCAGCAGTGAGGGGACAGGGGGGTACAATGAGCAGTTCTTC
CASSEGTGGYNEQFF
>.|16|.|TRBJ2-7|TRBV7-6
TGTGCCAGCAGCTTAGGTCCAGGACAAATTACTGACGAGCAGTACTTC
CASSLGPGQITDEQYF
>.|15|.|TRBJ2-1|TRBV5-6
TGTGCCAGCAGCTCTGGACTGGACGGCTACAATGAGCAGTTCTTC
CASSSGLDGYNEQFF